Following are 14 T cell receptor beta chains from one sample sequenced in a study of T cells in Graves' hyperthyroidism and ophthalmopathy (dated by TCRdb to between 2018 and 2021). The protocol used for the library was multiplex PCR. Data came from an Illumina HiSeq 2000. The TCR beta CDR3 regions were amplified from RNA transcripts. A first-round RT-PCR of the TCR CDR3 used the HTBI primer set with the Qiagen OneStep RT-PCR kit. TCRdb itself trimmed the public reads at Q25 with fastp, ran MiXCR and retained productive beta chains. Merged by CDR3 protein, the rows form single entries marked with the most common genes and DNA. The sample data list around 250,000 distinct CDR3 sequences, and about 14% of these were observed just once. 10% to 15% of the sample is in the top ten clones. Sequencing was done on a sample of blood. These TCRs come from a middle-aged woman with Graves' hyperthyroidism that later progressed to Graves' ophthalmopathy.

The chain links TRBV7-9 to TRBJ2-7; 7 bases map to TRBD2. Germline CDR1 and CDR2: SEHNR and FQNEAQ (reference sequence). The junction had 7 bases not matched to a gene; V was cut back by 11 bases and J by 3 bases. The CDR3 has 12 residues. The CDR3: CASASGYYEQYF. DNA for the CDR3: TGTGCCTCGGCTAGCGGTTACTACGAGCAGTACTTC.

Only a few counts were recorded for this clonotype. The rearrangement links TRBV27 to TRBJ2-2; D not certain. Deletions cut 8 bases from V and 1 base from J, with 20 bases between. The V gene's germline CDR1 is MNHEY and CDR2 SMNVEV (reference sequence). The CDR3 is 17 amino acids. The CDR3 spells CASGRWFGRRNTGELFF. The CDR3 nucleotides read TGTGCCAGCGGCCGGTGGTTTGGGCGGAGGAACACCGGGGAGCTGTTTTTT.

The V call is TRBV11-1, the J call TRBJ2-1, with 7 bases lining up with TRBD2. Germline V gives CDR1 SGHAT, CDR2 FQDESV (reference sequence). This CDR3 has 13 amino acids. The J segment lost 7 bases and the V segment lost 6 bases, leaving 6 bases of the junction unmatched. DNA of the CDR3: TGTGCCAGCAGGGCTAGCGGAACAAATGAGCAGTTCTTC. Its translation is CASRASGTNEQFF.

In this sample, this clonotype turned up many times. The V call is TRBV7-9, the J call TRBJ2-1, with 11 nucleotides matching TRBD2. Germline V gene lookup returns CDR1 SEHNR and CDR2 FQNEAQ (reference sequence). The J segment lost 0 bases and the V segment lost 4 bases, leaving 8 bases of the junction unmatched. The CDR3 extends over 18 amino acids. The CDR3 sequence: CASSSLSGTSGSYNEQFF. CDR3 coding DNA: TGTGCCAGCAGCTCCTTATCCGGGACTAGCGGCTCCTACAATGAGCAGTTCTTC.

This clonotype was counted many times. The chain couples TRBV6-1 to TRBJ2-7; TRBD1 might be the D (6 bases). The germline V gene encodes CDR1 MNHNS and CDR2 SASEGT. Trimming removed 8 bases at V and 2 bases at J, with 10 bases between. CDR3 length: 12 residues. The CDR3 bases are TGTGCCAGCTGGGACAATCCCTACGAGCAGTACTTC. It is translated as CASWDNPYEQYF.

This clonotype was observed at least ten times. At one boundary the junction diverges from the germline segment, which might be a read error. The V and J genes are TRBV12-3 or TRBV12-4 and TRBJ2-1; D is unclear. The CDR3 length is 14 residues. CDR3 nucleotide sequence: TGTGCCAGCAATTTATTAGGATTTGTAGATGAGCAGTTCTTC. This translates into CASNLLGFVDEQFF.

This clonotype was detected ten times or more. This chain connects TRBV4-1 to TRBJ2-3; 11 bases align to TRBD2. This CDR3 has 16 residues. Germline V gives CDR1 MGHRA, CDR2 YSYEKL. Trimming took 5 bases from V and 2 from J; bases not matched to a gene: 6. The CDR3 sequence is CASSFLTSGITDTQYF. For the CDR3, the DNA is TGCGCCAGCAGCTTTTTGACTAGCGGGATCACAGATACGCAGTATTTT.

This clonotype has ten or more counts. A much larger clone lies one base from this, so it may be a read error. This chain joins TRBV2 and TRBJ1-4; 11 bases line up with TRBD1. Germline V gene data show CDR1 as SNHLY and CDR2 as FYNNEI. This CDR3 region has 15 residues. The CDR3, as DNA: TGTGCCAGCAACGGACAGGGGGCGTCTAATGAAGAACTGTTTTTT. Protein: CASNGQGASNEELFF. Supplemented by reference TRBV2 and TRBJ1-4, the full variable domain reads EPEVTQTPSHQVTQMGQEVILRCVPISNHLYFYWYRQILGQKVEFLVSFYNNEISEKSEIFDDQFSVERPDGSNFTLKIRSTKLEDSAMYFCASNGQGASNEELFFGSGTQLSVL.

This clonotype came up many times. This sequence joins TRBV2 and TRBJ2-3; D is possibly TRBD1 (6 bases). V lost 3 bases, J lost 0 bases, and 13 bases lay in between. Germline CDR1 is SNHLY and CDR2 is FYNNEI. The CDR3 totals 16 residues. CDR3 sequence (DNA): TGTGCCAGCAGTGAGGCGACAGGAGAAAGCACAGATACGCAGTATTTT. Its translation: CASSEATGESTDTQYF. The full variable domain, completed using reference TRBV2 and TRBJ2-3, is EPEVTQTPSHQVTQMGQEVILRCVPISNHLYFYWYRQILGQKVEFLVSFYNNEISEKSEIFDDQFSVERPDGSNFTLKIRSTKLEDSAMYFCASSEATGESTDTQYFGPGTRLTVL.

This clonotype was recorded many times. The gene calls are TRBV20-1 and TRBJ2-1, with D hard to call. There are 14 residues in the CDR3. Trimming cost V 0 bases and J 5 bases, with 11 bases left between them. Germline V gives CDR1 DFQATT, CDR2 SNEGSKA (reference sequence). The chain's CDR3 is CSAREGRIHNEQFF. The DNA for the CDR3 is TGCAGTGCTAGAGAAGGGCGGATACACAATGAGCAGTTCTTC.

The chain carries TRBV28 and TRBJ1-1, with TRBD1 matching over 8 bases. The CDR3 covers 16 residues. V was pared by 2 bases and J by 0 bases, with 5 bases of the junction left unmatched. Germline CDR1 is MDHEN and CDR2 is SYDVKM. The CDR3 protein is CASSLQGAMMNTEAFF. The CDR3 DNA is TGTGCCAGCAGTTTACAGGGGGCGATGATGAACACTGAAGCTTTCTTT.

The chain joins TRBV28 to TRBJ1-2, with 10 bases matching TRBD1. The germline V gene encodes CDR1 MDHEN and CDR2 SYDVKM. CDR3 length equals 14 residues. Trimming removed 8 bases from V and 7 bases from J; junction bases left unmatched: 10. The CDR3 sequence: CASGSRDRGLGYTF. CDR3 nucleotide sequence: TGTGCCAGCGGCTCCCGTGACAGGGGGCTTGGCTACACCTTC.

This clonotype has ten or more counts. CDR3 amino acids: CASSFYAERVFVRRNEQFF. In DNA form, the CDR3 reads TGTGCCAGCAGCTTCTATGCCGAGCGGGTCTTCGTAAGGAGAAATGAGCAGTTCTTC. The chain joins TRBV11-2 to TRBJ2-1; perhaps TRBD2 as D (6 bases). Germline V gene data show CDR1 as SGHAT and CDR2 as FQNNGV. Deletions cut 3 bases from V and 7 bases from J, with 28 bases between. The CDR3 sequence is 19 residues long.

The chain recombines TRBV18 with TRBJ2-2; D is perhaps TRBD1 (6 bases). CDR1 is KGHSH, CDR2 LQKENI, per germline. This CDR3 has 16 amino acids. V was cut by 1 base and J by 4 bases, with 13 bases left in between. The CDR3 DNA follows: TGTGCCAGCTCACCACGCGCGGACAGCCTCACCGGGGAGCTGTTTTTT. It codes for CASSPRADSLTGELFF.